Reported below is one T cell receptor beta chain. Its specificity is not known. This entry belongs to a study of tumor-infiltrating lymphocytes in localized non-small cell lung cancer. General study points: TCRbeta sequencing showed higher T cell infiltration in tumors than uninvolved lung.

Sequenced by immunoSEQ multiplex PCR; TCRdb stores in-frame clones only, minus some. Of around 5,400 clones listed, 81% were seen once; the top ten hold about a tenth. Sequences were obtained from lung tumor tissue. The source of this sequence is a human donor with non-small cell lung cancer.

CDR3 residues: CASRGQGNTEAFF. Written as DNA, the CDR3 is TGTGCCAGCAGGGGACAGGGGAACACTGAAGCTTTCTTT. The chain uses TRBV2 and TRBJ1-1; the match to TRBD1 covers 9 bases. The CDR3 is 13 residues long. Per germline, CDR1 SNHLY and CDR2 FYNNEI. V trimming: 6 bases; J trimming: 1 base; junction bases outside the gene matches: 0.